A single sample is the source of the 14 T cell receptor beta chains below, sequenced in a study of T-cell memory formation after mild COVID-19. TCRdb independently ran MiXCR on the 5' RACE reads; one entry per CDR3 protein. The sample carries around 340,000 distinct CDR3 sequences, about an eighth recorded once. Sequencing input: PBMCs or a T cell subset sorted from them (not recorded which). These receptors all come from a young man who had mild COVID-19 (a few samples of this study predate the infection). Cell type and time point are not known.

This clonotype has at least ten counts. V and J are TRBV12-3 or TRBV12-4 and TRBJ2-2, with D possibly being TRBD1 or TRBD2 (5 bases each). The ends were cut back, 3 bases at V and 3 bases at J, with 14 bases in the middle. The CDR3 loop spans 16 amino acids. CDR3 DNA: TGTGCCAGCAGTTTCAGTTGGGGGTTGGACACCGGGGAGCTGTTTTTT. Translation gives CASSFSWGLDTGELFF.

This chain links TRBV5-1 with TRBJ1-1; weak D call: TRBD1 (5 bases). V gave up 4 bases and J gave up 0 bases, with 16 bases separating them. CDR1 is SGHRS and CDR2 is YFSETQ in the germline V gene. CDR3 length equals 16 residues. The DNA of the CDR3 is TGCGCCAGCAGCCGAGAAGCGACAGTCGTGAACACTGAAGCTTTCTTT. It codes for CASSREATVVNTEAFF.

Ten or more counts support this clonotype. The chain uses TRBV5-1 and TRBJ2-2; D might be TRBD2 (5 bases). Germline loops: CDR1 SGHRS, CDR2 YFSETQ. This CDR3 spans 14 amino acids. The V end lost 0 bases, the J end lost 5 bases, and 8 bases lay between the germline ends. In nucleotides, the CDR3 is TGCGCCAGCAGCTTGGTCCGGGGAACCGGGGAGCTGTTTTTT. Amino acids: CASSLVRGTGELFF.

The chain uses TRBV29-1 and TRBJ2-7, with 10 bases matching TRBD1. Germline V gene data show CDR1 as SQVTM and CDR2 as ANQGSEA. The CDR3 loop spans 13 amino acids. V was clipped by 6 bases and J by 4 bases; unmatched bases: 6. CDR3: CSVRGQGVYEQYF. The CDR3 bases are TGCAGCGTCCGTGGACAGGGGGTATACGAGCAGTACTTC.

The rearrangement links TRBV6-5 to TRBJ2-2, with a tentative D call TRBD1 (5 bases). Trimming cost V 4 bases and J 0 bases, with 9 bases left between them. The CDR3 is 15 amino acids. Germline lookup yields CDR1 MNHEY and CDR2 SVGAGI. The CDR3 DNA follows: TGTGCCAGCAGTTGGGCAGGGACGAACACCGGGGAGCTGTTTTTT. Translated: CASSWAGTNTGELFF.

This clonotype has ten or more counts. V is TRBV27 and J is TRBJ2-1; TRBD2 matches at 9 bases. Germline CDR1 and CDR2: MNHEY and SMNVEV (reference sequence). The CDR3 has 16 residues. J was trimmed by 6 bases and V by 6 bases; bases with no gene match: 12. The CDR3: CASSPAGGLSFNEQFF. The CDR3 DNA reads TGTGCCAGCAGCCCCGCGGGGGGGCTTTCGTTCAATGAGCAGTTCTTC.

This clonotype was detected a few times. V is TRBV7-9 and J is TRBJ2-5; TRBD2 is a possible D gene (7 bases). Trimming removed 3 bases at V and 9 bases at J, with 20 bases between. Germline V CDR1 and CDR2: SEHNR, FQNEAQ (reference sequence). There are 15 residues in the CDR3. CDR3 amino acids: CASSFSSGGPGAQYF. In DNA form, the CDR3 reads TGTGCCAGCAGCTTCTCGTCCGGGGGGCCGGGCGCCCAGTACTTC. Full variable domain (remainder filled in from reference TRBV7-9 and TRBJ2-5): DTGVSQNPRHKITKRGQNVTFRCDPISEHNRLYWYRQTLGQGPEFLTYFQNEAQLEKSRLLSDRFSAERPKGSFSTLEIQRTEQGDSAMYLCASSFSSGGPGAQYFGPGTRLLVL.

This clonotype was found a few times. The V gene is TRBV11-2, the J gene TRBJ1-6, with D possibly being TRBD1 (6 bases). Germline CDR1 SGHAT, CDR2 FQNNGV. V was pared by 6 bases and J by 5 bases, with 14 bases between. The CDR3 runs 15 residues. Here the CDR3 DNA reads TGTGCCAGCAGAACCATCACAGGGAATAATTCACCCCTCCACTTT. Translation gives CASRTITGNNSPLHF.

This clonotype was counted ten times or more. This chain links TRBV30 with TRBJ2-7; D assignment may be TRBD1 or TRBD2 (5 bases each). The germline V and J ends were trimmed by 5 bases and 4 bases, with 9 bases remaining between them. CDR1 and CDR2 from the germline V gene are GTSNPN and SVGIG (reference sequence). There are 11 residues in the CDR3. CDR3 sequence: CAWGDLYEQYF. In DNA form, the CDR3 reads TGTGCCTGGGGGGACCTTTACGAGCAGTACTTC.

There are many counts of this clonotype. This rearrangement joins TRBV5-1 to TRBJ2-1; possible D gene TRBD1, 5 bases. CDR1 is SGHRS and CDR2 is YFSETQ in the germline V gene. CDR3 length: 12 residues. V dropped 4 bases and J dropped 8 bases, with 10 bases sitting between them. In DNA form, the CDR3 reads TGCGCCAGCAGCAAAGACAGCCATGAGCAGTTCTTC. Protein sequence: CASSKDSHEQFF.

The chain links TRBV7-2 to TRBJ1-5; D call uncertain. The V end lost 3 bases, the J end lost 7 bases, and 10 bases lay between the germline ends. Germline assignment: CDR1 SGHTA and CDR2 FQGNSA. The CDR3 consists of 13 residues. The CDR3 reads CASSFGVRQPQHF. CDR3 nucleotide sequence: TGTGCCAGCAGCTTCGGAGTTCGACAGCCCCAGCATTTT.

The CDR3 DNA reads as TGTGCCAGCAGTTTTGGACTAGCGGCCGAGACCCAGTACTTC. This gives the protein CASSFGLAAETQYF. The chain uses TRBV27 and TRBJ2-5; TRBD2 matches at 10 bases. The CDR3 contains 14 residues. Germline assignment: CDR1 MNHEY and CDR2 SMNVEV (reference sequence). Unmatched junction bases numbered 3, after V lost 3 bases and J lost 5 bases.

The chain joins TRBV5-1 to TRBJ2-5; D gene ambiguous. CDR1 SGHRS and CDR2 YFSETQ come from the germline V gene. Deletions cut 1 base from V and 2 bases from J, with 12 bases between. The CDR3 is 15 residues long. The DNA of the CDR3 is TGCGCCAGCAGCTTGATACCGAACCCACAAGAGACCCAGTACTTC. This encodes CASSLIPNPQETQYF.

This clonotype was recorded a few times. The rearrangement uses TRBV15 and TRBJ2-3; D call uncertain. In germline, CDR1 is LNHNV, CDR2 YYDKDF (reference sequence). The CDR3 has 15 residues. V shed 3 bases and J shed 3 bases, with 13 bases lying between them. The CDR3 nucleotides read TGTGCCACCAGCAGTGTGGTATCCAGGACAGATACGCAGTATTTT. This codes for CATSSVVSRTDTQYF.